The 24 T cell receptor beta chains in this list originate from one sample, sequenced in a study of CD8+CD57+ T cells in acquired aplastic anemia. TCR beta VDJ and CDR3 were profiled, and genomic DNA was the template. One entry per CDR3 protein results from TCRdb running MiXCR on the reads. The sample has about 160,000 distinct CDR3 sequences, over 55% seen once. Patients who underwent sequencing had shown CD8+CD57+ cell expansion by flow cytometry. The sequencing sample was made of sorted CD4+, CD8+, or CD8+CD57+ T cells (not recorded which) from PBMCs. The receptors were sampled from a human donor with aplastic anemia.

The V and J genes are TRBV7-8 and TRBJ2-7; 8 bases line up with TRBD1. CDR3 length equals 14 residues. Germline values: CDR1 SGHVS, CDR2 FQNEAQ. Trimming cost V 4 bases and J 5 bases; bases outside gene matches: 7. CDR3 nucleotide sequence: TGTGCCAGCAGCTCCCGACAGGGGCACGACGAGCAGTACTTC. It specifies CASSSRQGHDEQYF. The full variable domain, in which reference TRBV7-8 and TRBJ2-7 provide the parts outside the CDR3, is GAGVSQSPRYKVAKRGQDVALRCDPISGHVSLFWYQQALGQGPEFLTYFQNEAQLDKSGLPSDRFFAERPEGSVSTLKIQRTQQEDSAVYLCASSSRQGHDEQYFGPGTRLTVT.

CDR3 nucleotides: TGTGCCATCAGTGCCTCGGACAGGGTGAACACCATATATTTT. Its protein product is CAISASDRVNTIYF. The chain combines TRBV10-3 with TRBJ1-3; 8 positions agree with TRBD1. Germline-derived CDR1 and CDR2 are ENHRY and SYGVKD. The CDR3 covers 14 residues. Unmatched junction bases numbered 6, after V lost 4 bases and J lost 7 bases.

The genes are TRBV10-3 and TRBJ1-3; unclear D gene. The V gene's germline CDR1 is ENHRY and CDR2 SYGVKD. This CDR3 comprises 14 residues. The V end was cut by 3 bases, the J end by 2 bases, with 8 bases between. The CDR3 sequence is CAISDTGTGNTIYF. The CDR3 nucleotides are TGTGCCATCAGTGATACGGGAACTGGAAACACCATATATTTT.

The chain is built from TRBV20-1 and TRBJ2-5; D unclear. The last part of the DNA fits TRBJ2-7 better; the J call may be wrong. The CDR3 extends over 12 amino acids. The germline V gene encodes CDR1 DFQATT and CDR2 SNEGSKA (reference sequence). Here the CDR3 DNA reads TGCAGTGCTAGTCGCCACTCCTACGAGCAGTACTTC. This gives the protein CSASRHSYEQYF.

V is TRBV7-2 and J is TRBJ2-5; tentatively, D is TRBD2 (5 bases). Deletions cut 5 bases from V and 2 bases from J, with 9 bases between. From germline, CDR1 is SGHTA and CDR2 FQGNSA. The CDR3 is 13 amino acids. The CDR3 loop reads CASSTSYQETQYF. As DNA, the CDR3 is TGTGCCAGCAGCACTAGTTATCAAGAGACCCAGTACTTC.

The chain joins TRBV7-2 to TRBJ2-7; 8 bases align to TRBD2. V was pared by 4 bases and J by 2 bases, with 4 bases of the junction left unmatched. The CDR3 extends over 14 amino acids. CDR1 and CDR2 from the germline V gene are SGHTA and FQGNSA. The CDR3 protein is CASSSGLATYEQYF. CDR3 nucleotide sequence: TGTGCCAGCAGCTCCGGACTAGCCACCTACGAGCAGTACTTC.

The chain is built from TRBV20-1 and TRBJ2-3, with 10 nucleotides matching TRBD2. Germline trimming cut 7 bases from V and 3 bases from J; bases unmatched to any gene: 7. The CDR3 totals 14 residues. From germline, CDR1 is DFQATT and CDR2 SNEGSKA (reference sequence). The chain's CDR3 is CSERGGGGTDTQYF. The CDR3 region has the DNA TGCAGTGAGCGGGGGGGCGGTGGGACAGATACGCAGTATTTT.

The chain links TRBV15 to TRBJ1-2; tentatively, D is TRBD1 (5 bases). Trimming removed 0 bases at V and 4 bases at J, with 9 bases between. Germline lookup yields CDR1 LNHNV and CDR2 YYDKDF (reference sequence). The CDR3 runs 14 residues. This CDR3 reads CATSRELGPYGYTF. DNA for the CDR3: TGTGCCACCAGCAGAGAGCTGGGACCCTATGGCTACACCTTC.

J is TRBJ1-2 and V is TRBV2; TRBD1 might be the D (6 bases). Germline loops: CDR1 SNHLY, CDR2 FYNNEI. V lost 7 bases and J lost 2, with 14 bases in between. The CDR3 loop spans 14 amino acids. The CDR3 reads CASTGTGPNYGYTF. CDR3 DNA: TGTGCCAGCACTGGTACAGGGCCAAACTATGGCTACACCTTC.

The CDR3 region has the DNA TGTGCCAGCAGCTTCGGACAGGGAAACATTCAGTACTTC. This codes for CASSFGQGNIQYF. The chain joins TRBV12-3 or TRBV12-4 to TRBJ2-4; 8 bases map to TRBD1. This CDR3 has 13 residues. V lost 6 bases to trimming and J lost 6 bases; unmatched junction nucleotides: 4.

The table lists this clonotype with a few counts. This sequence joins TRBV7-8 and TRBJ1-5; 8 bases line up with TRBD1. V gave up 3 bases and J gave up 10 bases; unmatched junction bases: 11. Germline V gene lookup returns CDR1 SGHVS and CDR2 FQNEAQ. The CDR3 totals 15 residues. CDR3 in amino acids: CASSFSPSGGSPQHF. DNA for the CDR3: TGTGCCAGCAGCTTTTCCCCGTCAGGGGGCTCACCCCAGCATTTT.

The rearrangement joins TRBV7-3 to TRBJ2-2; D not resolved. Germline lookup yields CDR1 SGHTA and CDR2 FQGTGA. V lost 5 bases and J 5 bases, leaving 12 bases between the germline ends. The CDR3 extends over 14 amino acids. Written as DNA, the CDR3 is TGTGCCAGCAGCGCGACGACCCGGACCGGGGAGCTGTTTTTT. Protein: CASSATTRTGELFF.

The V and J genes are TRBV7-9 and TRBJ2-2; 8 bases are a match to TRBD1. The germline V gene has CDR1 SEHNR and CDR2 FQNEAQ (reference sequence). V trimming: 0 bases; J trimming: 4 bases; junction bases outside the gene matches: 4. The CDR3 is made up of 16 amino acids. The CDR3 nucleotides read TGTGCCAGCAGCTTAGCAGGGACAGGACGCACCGGGGAGCTGTTTTTT. This gives the protein CASSLAGTGRTGELFF.

This chain connects TRBV10-3 to TRBJ2-1; D possibly corresponds to TRBD2 (5 bases). Germline lookup yields CDR1 ENHRY and CDR2 SYGVKD. The V gene lost 6 bases and the J gene lost 0 bases, with 12 bases spanning the gap. The CDR3 loop spans 15 amino acids. CDR3 residues: CAISLAGSSYNEQFF. In DNA, the CDR3 is TGTGCCATCAGCTTGGCGGGCAGCTCCTACAATGAGCAGTTCTTC.

The chain employs TRBV9 and TRBJ2-3; D uncertain. V lost 0 bases, J lost 0 bases, and 5 bases lay in between. Germline values: CDR1 SGDLS, CDR2 YYNGEE. The CDR3 length is 14 residues. The CDR3: CASSVEASTDTQYF. The CDR3 bases are TGTGCCAGCAGCGTAGAGGCTAGCACAGATACGCAGTATTTT.

The chain combines TRBV20-1 with TRBJ1-1; D call uncertain. Germline assignment: CDR1 DFQATT and CDR2 SNEGSKA (reference sequence). V was shortened by 0 bases and J by 10 bases, with 12 bases between the two germline ends. CDR3 length: 12 amino acids. The CDR3 loop reads CSARDGKGVAFF. The CDR3 DNA follows: TGCAGTGCTAGAGATGGCAAGGGAGTAGCTTTCTTT.

This rearrangement joins TRBV7-8 to TRBJ2-7; D possibly uses TRBD1 or TRBD2 (5 bases each). Germline CDR1 reads SGHVS; CDR2 reads FQNEAQ. The CDR3 loop spans 15 amino acids. V was trimmed by 5 bases and J by 4 bases, leaving 18 bases between them. The CDR3 reads CASSQGTGTSYEQYF. CDR3 sequence (DNA): TGTGCCAGCAGCCAAGGGACCGGAACTTCTTACGAGCAGTACTTC.

Worth noting for this clonotype: No conserved phenylalanine or tryptophan is present at the end of the CDR3, so a read error is the likely explanation. The gene calls are TRBV7-2 and TRBJ2-7; D is uncertain. This CDR3 has 13 amino acids. The V end lost 2 bases, the J end lost 3 bases, and 8 bases lay between the germline ends. The V gene's germline CDR1 is SGHTA and CDR2 FQGNSA. The CDR3 region has the DNA TGTGCCAGCAGCTTAAGTATCAACTACGAGCAGTACCTC. Amino acid sequence: CASSLSINYEQYL.

The chain combines TRBV5-5 with TRBJ2-7; D possibly corresponds to TRBD1 (6 bases). Germline CDR1 SGHKS, CDR2 YYEKEE (reference sequence). The V end was cut by 6 bases, the J end by 4 bases, with 20 bases between. There are 15 residues in the CDR3. CDR3 region: CASTSRRGIMYEQYF. In DNA form, the CDR3 reads TGTGCCAGCACCAGTCGTAGGGGGATTATGTACGAGCAGTACTTC.

The rearrangement links TRBV7-9 to TRBJ1-6, with 8 bases identical to TRBD1. The CDR3 has 15 residues. V was pared by 0 bases and J by 8 bases, with 3 bases of the junction left unmatched. Per the germline V gene, CDR1 is SEHNR and CDR2 is FQNEAQ (reference sequence). The CDR3 region has the DNA TGTGCCAGCAGCTTAGCCCGGACAGGGTATTCACCCCTCCACTTT. The encoded protein is CASSLARTGYSPLHF.

This clonotype showed up many times. The genes are TRBV6-5 and TRBJ2-2; D not resolved. V was trimmed by 4 bases and J by 1 base, leaving 7 bases between them. CDR1 and CDR2 from the germline V gene are MNHEY and SVGAGI. The CDR3 consists of 14 residues. CDR3 sequence (DNA): TGTGCCAGCAGTTCCGACTGGAACACCGGGGAGCTGTTTTTT. Translated, it gives CASSSDWNTGELFF.

This rearrangement joins TRBV2 to TRBJ2-7; no clear D. Germline V gene data show CDR1 as SNHLY and CDR2 as FYNNEI. The CDR3 runs to 14 residues. V was shortened by 5 bases and J by 5 bases, with 16 bases between the two germline ends. For the CDR3, the DNA is TGTGCCAGCAGTCTGGATAGTTGGTCCCACGAGCAGTACTTC. Its protein product is CASSLDSWSHEQYF.

The chain is built from TRBV5-1 and TRBJ2-7; D is possibly TRBD1 or TRBD2 (5 bases each). CDR3 size: 13 residues. V was clipped by 4 bases and J by 5 bases, with 13 bases between them. Looked up from germline, CDR1 is SGHRS and CDR2 is YFSETQ. The CDR3 region has the DNA TGCGCCAGCAGCCGGGACGGAACAGACGAGCAGTACTTC. Its protein product is CASSRDGTDEQYF.

As regards this clonotype: Given a much more abundant clone one base away, this may be a read error. The V gene is TRBV7-8, the J gene TRBJ2-1; D unresolved. V lost 1 base, J lost 10 bases, and 11 bases lay in between. This CDR3 is 13 amino acids long. Germline values: CDR1 SGHVS, CDR2 FQNEAQ. CDR3 coding DNA: TGTGCCAGCAGCTTAGGGACCCTGTACGAGCAGTTCTTC. This sequence encodes CASSLGTLYEQFF.